Listed here are 21 T cell receptor beta chains from one sample, sequenced in a study of T cell responses to AZD1222 COVID-19 vaccine. Data came from immunoSEQ multiplex PCR; TCRdb stores just in-frame clones and leaves some out. The table shows more than 120,000 clones, with just over 90% occurring only once. The sample consisted of peripheral blood, taken on day 0 of AZD1222 vaccination. Every receptor here comes from an adult in good health.

The CDR3 nucleotides read TGCAGCGCCTCGGACTCCTACGAGCAGTACTTC. Residues: CSASDSYEQYF. The chain recombines TRBV29-1 with TRBJ2-7; D unclear. The germline V and J ends were trimmed by 7 bases and 0 bases, with 7 bases remaining between them. The CDR3 runs to 11 residues. Germline V gives CDR1 SQVTM, CDR2 ANQGSEA.

V and J are TRBV3-1 (or the pseudogene TRBV3-2) and TRBJ1-3, with 7 bases lining up with TRBD1. The germline CDR1 and CDR2 sequences are LGHDT and YNNKEL (reference sequence). V trimming: 7 bases; J trimming: 4 bases; junction bases outside the gene matches: 10. The CDR3 loop spans 15 amino acids. DNA for the CDR3: TGTGCCAGCACCCCGGGGGAGACAGGGGGAAACACCATATATTTT. This sequence encodes CASTPGETGGNTIYF.

V is TRBV19 and J is TRBJ1-5, with a weak D call TRBD1 (5 bases). The CDR3 consists of 16 residues. Trimming cost V 6 bases and J 4 bases, with 19 bases left between them. In germline, CDR1 is LNHDA, CDR2 SQIVND (reference sequence). The CDR3 here is CASSQTGRDANQPQHF. CDR3 nucleotides: TGTGCCAGTAGCCAAACGGGCAGGGACGCGAATCAGCCCCAGCATTTT.

This clone appeared once. The chain recombines TRBV19 with TRBJ2-7; TRBD1 agrees at 9 bases. This CDR3 is built from 14 residues. CDR1 is LNHDA and CDR2 is SQIVND in the germline V gene (reference sequence). The junction had 9 bases not matched to a gene; V was cut back by 5 bases and J by 7 bases. CDR3 amino acids: CASSAKQGAYEQYF. CDR3 DNA sequence: TGTGCCAGTAGTGCGAAACAGGGGGCGTATGAGCAGTACTTC.

The chain uses TRBV5-1 and TRBJ2-7; TRBD2 aligns across 8 bases. The V segment lost 0 bases and the J segment 4 bases; nucleotides outside the gene matches: 15. Germline CDR1 SGHRS, CDR2 YFSETQ. The CDR3 consists of 18 residues. The CDR3 region has the DNA TGCGCCAGCAGCTTGGATACGGGAGGGCCTTCTAGGAGGTACGAGCAGTACTTC. Translated, it gives CASSLDTGGPSRRYEQYF.

The chain recombines TRBV10-3 with TRBJ1-3; TRBD1 might be the D (6 bases). V lost 0 bases, J lost 2 bases, and 17 bases lay in between. The CDR3 consists of 18 residues. Germline CDR1 is ENHRY and CDR2 is SYGVKD. The CDR3 DNA reads TGTGCCATCAGTGAGTCGACTCACGGGGGCTTCACTGGAAACACCATATATTTT. Amino acid sequence: CAISESTHGGFTGNTIYF.

J is TRBJ2-7 and V is TRBV12-3 or TRBV12-4, with unresolved D. CDR3 length: 12 residues. Between the trimmed V and J ends, which lost 8 bases and 2 bases, there was a span of 10 bases. CDR3 coding DNA: TGTGCCAGCGGTAGACGAGCCTACGAGCAGTACTTC. This sequence encodes CASGRRAYEQYF.

This sequence joins TRBV11-2 and TRBJ1-6; the match to TRBD1 covers 7 bases. In germline, CDR1 is SGHAT, CDR2 FQNNGV. The J segment lost 6 bases and the V segment lost 2 bases, leaving 4 bases of the junction unmatched. The CDR3 runs to 15 residues. The CDR3 loop is CASSLMTGSNSPLHF. DNA of the CDR3: TGTGCCAGCAGCTTAATGACAGGGAGTAATTCACCCCTCCACTTT.

The chain joins TRBV5-8 to TRBJ1-2; D remains unclear. This CDR3 is 15 amino acids long. Germline V lookup: CDR1 SGHTS, CDR2 YDEGEE. Trimming pared 2 bases from V and 1 base from J, leaving 12 bases between. This CDR3 reads CASSFDGRINYGYTF. For the CDR3, the DNA is TGTGCCAGCAGCTTCGACGGAAGAATTAACTATGGCTACACCTTC.

The chain links TRBV2 to TRBJ1-3; tentative D call: TRBD1 (5 bases). This CDR3 region has 13 residues. The ends were cut back, 11 bases at V and 0 bases at J, with 11 bases in the middle. The germline gives CDR1 SNHLY, CDR2 FYNNEI. CDR3 DNA: TGTGCCGGACCCAGGGACTCTGGAAACACCATATATTTT. Its protein is CAGPRDSGNTIYF.

This clone was counted only a few times. V is TRBV6-5 and J is TRBJ2-3; 8 bases are a match to TRBD2. The CDR3 has 15 amino acids. Germline V gene sequence: CDR1 MNHEY, CDR2 SVGAGI. V lost 6 bases and J lost 2; bases outside the gene matches: 7. CDR3: CASSISGSDTDTQYF. In nucleotides, the CDR3 is TGTGCCAGCAGCATCAGCGGGAGTGACACAGATACGCAGTATTTT.

This rearrangement joins TRBV7-8 to TRBJ2-2; D unresolved. Germline lookup yields CDR1 SGHVS and CDR2 FQNEAQ. Trimming took 2 bases from V and 3 from J, leaving 10 bases between them. This CDR3 is 15 amino acids long. DNA for the CDR3: TGTGCCAGCAGCTTACCTATTACCGACACCGGGGAGCTGTTTTTT. Translation: CASSLPITDTGELFF.

This chain links TRBV15 with TRBJ1-4; D gene ambiguous. The length of the CDR3 is 12 residues. Germline assignment: CDR1 LNHNV and CDR2 YYDKDF (reference sequence). Trimming shortened V by 3 bases and J by 5 bases, and 4 bases separated the two germline ends. As DNA, the CDR3 is TGTGCCACCAGCAGGGAGAATGAAAAACTGTTTTTT. Its translation: CATSRENEKLFF.

This rearrangement joins TRBV14 to TRBJ2-5; a possible D gene is TRBD1 (6 bases). The germline V and J ends were trimmed by 4 bases and 5 bases, with 14 bases remaining between them. The CDR3 is 14 residues long. Germline V gene data show CDR1 as SGHDN and CDR2 as FVKESK. The CDR3 coding sequence is TGTGCCAGCAGCCCGGACAGCCTAGGGGAGACCCAGTACTTC. This sequence encodes CASSPDSLGETQYF.

V and J are TRBV6-4 and TRBJ1-1; 11 bases are shared with TRBD1. The CDR3 runs 16 residues. The junction had 4 bases not matched to a gene; V was cut back by 0 bases and J by 4 bases. Germline V gene sequence: CDR1 MRHNA, CDR2 SNTAGT. The CDR3 DNA sequence: TGTGCCAGCAGTGACTCAGGACAGGGGGCGTCCACTGAAGCTTTCTTT. Translated: CASSDSGQGASTEAFF.

The table lists this clone with a count of one. CDR3 protein: CASSQVGAFTDTQYF. CDR3 DNA: TGTGCCAGCAGCCAAGTCGGCGCTTTCACAGATACGCAGTATTTT. The V call is TRBV3-1 (or the pseudogene TRBV3-2), the J call TRBJ2-3, with no clear D. V was clipped by 1 base and J by 2 bases, with 10 bases between them. The length of the CDR3 is 15 residues. From germline, CDR1 is LGHDT and CDR2 YNNKEL (reference sequence).

The V call is TRBV7-8, the J call TRBJ2-7, with D tentatively TRBD1 (6 bases). The CDR3 is 13 amino acids. The V and J ends lost 5 bases and 1 base respectively, with 9 bases between them. In germline, CDR1 is SGHVS, CDR2 FQNEAQ. CDR3 nucleotide sequence: TGTGCCAGCAGCCGGACAGTTTCCTACGAGCAGTACTTC. Its protein product is CASSRTVSYEQYF.

The J gene is TRBJ2-7, the V gene TRBV27, with TRBD2 identical over 7 bases. The length of the CDR3 is 15 residues. Germline V gene lookup returns CDR1 MNHEY and CDR2 SMNVEV (reference sequence). After removal of 6 bases from V and 1 base from J, the junction contained 9 bases not matched to a gene. CDR3 sequence (DNA): TGTGCCAGCAGCTTGGGGGAGGGGTGGTCCTACGAGCAGTACTTC. Translated, it gives CASSLGEGWSYEQYF.

The V and J genes are TRBV6-5 and TRBJ2-2, with D unresolved. CDR3 length equals 12 residues. V was pared by 8 bases and J by 6 bases, with 10 bases between. In germline, CDR1 is MNHEY, CDR2 SVGAGI. The CDR3 DNA is TGTGCCAGCGGACCCCAGTCCGGGGAGCTGTTTTTT. Its translation: CASGPQSGELFF.

J is TRBJ1-4 and V is TRBV4-1; TRBD1 matches 9 bases. V dropped 0 bases and J dropped 10; count of bases not matched to a gene: 9. Germline loops: CDR1 MGHRA, CDR2 YSYEKL. The CDR3 sequence is 16 residues long. Written as DNA, the CDR3 is TGCGCCAGCAGCCAAGATACCCGACAGGGGGAGGCAAAACTGTTTTTT. Translated, it gives CASSQDTRQGEAKLFF.

This chain joins TRBV7-9 and TRBJ2-2; D is possibly TRBD1 (5 bases). V lost 5 bases and J 8 bases, leaving 12 bases between the germline ends. Germline-derived CDR1 and CDR2 are SEHNR and FQNEAQ (reference sequence). The CDR3 sequence is 13 residues long. DNA of the CDR3: TGTGCCAGCAGCCCCAGGGTTCCGGGGGAGCTGTTTTTT. Protein sequence: CASSPRVPGELFF.